Below, 24 T cell receptor beta chains from the same sample are listed, as sequenced in a study of memory CD4+ T cells and cytomegalovirus serostatus. Sequencing used immunoSEQ multiplex PCR; TCRdb keeps in-frame clones, though not all of them. The data show over 65,000 clones, with around four fifths seen just once and 2.5% to 3% held by the top ten. Single viable CD3+CD4+CD8-CD45RO+ cells were sorted as the memory CD4+ T cells. Sequenced sample: memory CD4+ T cells from blood. All receptors come from an adult in good health and CMV-seropositive.

The V call is TRBV5-1, the J call TRBJ1-1; weak D call: TRBD1 (6 bases). Germline V gene lookup returns CDR1 SGHRS and CDR2 YFSETQ. The CDR3 covers 15 residues. V was trimmed by 1 base and J by 4 bases, leaving 14 bases between them. The chain's CDR3 is CASSLTGQPITEAFF. CDR3 sequence (DNA): TGCGCCAGCAGCTTGACCGGACAGCCGATCACTGAAGCTTTCTTT.

The genes are TRBV5-6 and TRBJ2-7; D remains unclear. The V and J ends lost 3 bases and 2 bases respectively, with 6 bases between them. Germline CDR1 reads SGHDT; CDR2 reads YYEEEE. The CDR3 is 12 residues long. CDR3 region: CASSYITYEQYF. The CDR3 nucleotides are TGTGCCAGCAGCTATATAACCTACGAGCAGTACTTC.

The genes are TRBV5-1 and TRBJ2-1; maybe TRBD2 (6 bases). The V end was cut by 0 bases, the J end by 3 bases, with 10 bases between. Germline assignment: CDR1 SGHRS and CDR2 YFSETQ. The CDR3 spans 15 residues. Here the CDR3 reads CASSLEGTDYNEQFF. CDR3 nucleotide sequence: TGCGCCAGCAGCTTGGAGGGGACTGACTACAATGAGCAGTTCTTC.

This chain uses TRBV7-8 with TRBJ2-1; 10 bases match TRBD2. V lost 5 bases, J lost 7 bases, and 5 bases stayed unmatched. CDR1 is SGHVS and CDR2 is FQNEAQ in the germline V gene. The CDR3 runs 14 residues. The CDR3 loop is CASSPSGRGNEQFF. The CDR3 coding sequence is TGTGCCAGCAGCCCCAGCGGGAGGGGTAATGAGCAGTTCTTC.

This clone turned up a few times. The V gene is TRBV5-5, the J gene TRBJ2-7; weak D call: TRBD2 (5 bases). The CDR3 contains 16 residues. V dropped 0 bases and J dropped 6 bases, with 19 bases sitting between them. Germline V gene lookup returns CDR1 SGHKS and CDR2 YYEKEE (reference sequence). CDR3 loop: CASSLVRLATYPEQYF. Written as DNA, the CDR3 is TGTGCCAGCAGCTTGGTAAGGCTAGCCACTTACCCCGAGCAGTACTTC.

This chain links TRBV7-2 with TRBJ2-7; TRBD1 aligns across 7 bases. CDR3 length equals 13 residues. Germline values: CDR1 SGHTA, CDR2 FQGNSA. V lost 4 bases to trimming and J lost 5 bases; unmatched junction nucleotides: 5. CDR3 amino acids: CASSSRGSDEQYF. CDR3 in DNA: TGTGCCAGCAGCTCCAGGGGGTCCGACGAGCAGTACTTC.

The genes are TRBV5-4 and TRBJ2-5; D may be TRBD2 (6 bases). V was shortened by 2 bases and J by 4 bases, with 12 bases between the two germline ends. Germline V gene sequence: CDR1 SGHNT, CDR2 YYREEE (reference sequence). The CDR3 covers 14 residues. The CDR3, as DNA: TGTGCCAGCAGCTTTGGGCTAGCGCTAGAGACCCAGTACTTC. Its protein product is CASSFGLALETQYF.

The V call is TRBV5-1, the J call TRBJ1-1; 10 bases match TRBD1. CDR3 length equals 15 residues. The V gene's germline CDR1 is SGHRS and CDR2 YFSETQ. Losses at the gene ends were 4 bases for V and 1 base for J; bases not matched to a gene: 4. CDR3 loop: CASSERQGANTEAFF. For the CDR3, the DNA is TGCGCCAGCAGCGAACGACAGGGGGCGAACACTGAAGCTTTCTTT.

The chain links TRBV12-5 to TRBJ1-2, with 9 bases aligning to TRBD1. This CDR3 region has 16 residues. Germline CDR1 reads LGHNT; CDR2 reads FRNRAP. The V and J ends lost 0 bases and 2 bases, in that order; junction bases with no gene match: 4. CDR3 region: CASGLVLGQGNYGYTF. For the CDR3, the DNA is TGTGCTAGTGGTTTGGTACTCGGACAGGGGAACTATGGCTACACCTTC.

This clone was picked up a small number of times. This chain links TRBV4-2 with TRBJ2-2; 8 nucleotides match TRBD2. The germline CDR1 and CDR2 sequences are LGHNA and YNFKEQ. Trimming at V came to 0 bases and at J to 9 bases, leaving 9 bases not matched to a gene. The CDR3 has 16 residues. The CDR3 spells CASSQDGVSGVRELFF. CDR3 nucleotide sequence: TGTGCCAGCAGCCAAGATGGGGTTAGCGGGGTTCGGGAGCTGTTTTTT.

The chain combines TRBV7-9 with TRBJ2-1; 8 bases fit TRBD1. V shed 3 bases and J 8 bases; nucleotides not matched to a gene: 6. Germline V gene sequence: CDR1 SEHNR, CDR2 FQNEAQ (reference sequence). The CDR3 length is 14 residues. This CDR3 is CASSFRQGMDEQFF. The DNA for the CDR3 is TGTGCCAGCAGCTTTAGACAGGGGATGGATGAGCAGTTCTTC.

The chain carries TRBV29-1 and TRBJ2-2; D might be TRBD1 (6 bases). Germline values: CDR1 SQVTM, CDR2 ANQGSEA. V lost 7 bases, J lost 0 bases, and 9 bases lay in between. This CDR3 spans 13 amino acids. CDR3 in amino acids: CSAGTPNTGELFF. The CDR3 coding sequence is TGCAGCGCCGGGACACCGAACACCGGGGAGCTGTTTTTT.

The chain combines TRBV19 with TRBJ1-2; D possibly corresponds to TRBD1 (5 bases). V was cut by 0 bases and J by 4 bases, with 6 bases left in between. Germline-derived CDR1 and CDR2 are LNHDA and SQIVND (reference sequence). The CDR3 consists of 13 residues. CDR3 DNA: TGTGCCAGTAGTATAGATGGGGCCTATGGCTACACCTTC. It translates to CASSIDGAYGYTF. The complete variable domain, with remaining parts taken from reference TRBV19 and TRBJ1-2, reads DGGITQSPKYLFRKEGQNVTLSCEQNLNHDAMYWYRQDPGQGLRLIYYSQIVNDFQKGDIAEGYSVSREKKESFPLTVTSAQKNPTAFYLCASSIDGAYGYTFGSGTRLTVV.

V is TRBV11-2 and J is TRBJ2-7, with TRBD2 matching 7 bases. In germline, CDR1 is SGHAT, CDR2 FQNNGV. Trimming at V came to 9 bases and at J to 5 bases, leaving 10 bases not matched to a gene. CDR3 length: 13 residues. CDR3 nucleotides: TGTGCCAGGGGAGGGGTCCGGGCTGACGAGCAGTACGTC. It yields the protein CARGGVRADEQYV.

This clone appeared a few times. The V call is TRBV7-8, the J call TRBJ2-3; TRBD1 is a possible D gene (6 bases). Germline CDR1 is SGHVS and CDR2 is FQNEAQ. Trimming took off 5 bases at V and 3 bases at J, with 9 bases between the two ends. The CDR3 spans 13 residues. The CDR3 sequence: CASSRTGTDTQYF. For the CDR3, the DNA is TGTGCCAGCAGCCGAACAGGGACAGATACGCAGTATTTT.

This rearrangement joins TRBV18 to TRBJ2-1; 10 positions match TRBD2. The CDR3 covers 17 residues. With V trimmed by 3 bases and J by 7 bases, 12 bases remained unmatched. CDR1 KGHSH and CDR2 LQKENI come from the germline V gene. The CDR3 sequence is CASSPGASGSAGNEQFF. CDR3 DNA sequence: TGTGCCAGCTCACCCGGGGCTAGCGGGAGCGCCGGTAATGAGCAGTTCTTC.

The chain uses TRBV7-9 and TRBJ2-5; the match to TRBD2 covers 8 bases. The J segment lost 1 base and the V segment lost 5 bases, leaving 12 bases of the junction unmatched. Germline-derived CDR1 and CDR2 are SEHNR and FQNEAQ (reference sequence). The CDR3 runs 17 residues. This chain's CDR3 is CASSPSMYSGTQETQYF. In DNA form, the CDR3 reads TGTGCCAGCAGCCCCAGCATGTATAGCGGGACCCAAGAGACCCAGTACTTC.

The chain uses TRBV7-8 and TRBJ2-1; 7 positions match TRBD1. The CDR3 consists of 14 residues. Germline-derived CDR1 and CDR2 are SGHVS and FQNEAQ. V dropped 2 bases and J dropped 8; count of bases not matched to a gene: 6. CDR3 sequence (DNA): TGTGCCAGCAGCTTACTACAGGGGATCGATGAGCAGTTCTTC. The encoded protein is CASSLLQGIDEQFF.

V and J are TRBV18 and TRBJ2-1; the match to TRBD1 covers 8 bases. The CDR3 is 15 residues long. Germline CDR1 KGHSH, CDR2 LQKENI. V lost 3 bases and J lost 4; bases outside the gene matches: 5. The CDR3 DNA reads as TGTGCCAGCTCACCCGACAGGGGTATATACAATGAGCAGTTCTTC. This gives the protein CASSPDRGIYNEQFF.

V is TRBV29-1 and J is TRBJ2-5; 8 positions agree with TRBD1. The CDR3 contains 13 residues. V shed 7 bases and J 6 bases; nucleotides not matched to a gene: 10. Germline V gene data show CDR1 as SQVTM and CDR2 as ANQGSEA. Here the CDR3 reads CSGLDRAGKTQYF. In DNA, the CDR3 is TGCAGCGGCTTGGACAGGGCGGGGAAGACCCAGTACTTC.

The chain combines TRBV7-9 with TRBJ1-5; TRBD1 matches at 10 bases. The CDR3 spans 15 residues. V lost 5 bases and J lost 4; bases outside the gene matches: 5. CDR1 is SEHNR and CDR2 is FQNEAQ in the germline V gene (reference sequence). CDR3 nucleotides: TGTGCCAGCAGCCCAGGGACAGGGGAAAATCAGCCCCAGCATTTT. Residues: CASSPGTGENQPQHF.

V and J are TRBV5-1 and TRBJ2-1; D is unclear. The CDR3 is made up of 10 amino acids. Germline V gene data show CDR1 as SGHRS and CDR2 as YFSETQ. V was cut by 7 bases and J by 7 bases, with 6 bases left in between. The CDR3 sequence is CASPLNEQFF. CDR3 sequence (DNA): TGCGCCAGCCCTTTGAATGAGCAGTTCTTC.

The CDR3 DNA sequence: TGTGCCAGCAGCTTAGAAGTAGGGGGCTATGGCTACACCTTC. Translation gives CASSLEVGGYGYTF. This rearrangement joins TRBV7-2 to TRBJ1-2, with D possibly matching TRBD1 (6 bases). Between the trimmed V and J ends, which lost 1 base and 4 bases, there was a span of 10 bases. Germline V CDR1 and CDR2: SGHTA, FQGNSA. The CDR3 spans 14 residues.

V and J are TRBV30 and TRBJ2-2; D perhaps matches TRBD1 (6 bases). The CDR3 loop spans 13 amino acids. Germline lookup yields CDR1 GTSNPN and CDR2 SVGIG (reference sequence). Trimming stripped 4 bases from V and 8 bases from J, with 14 bases between. The CDR3 region is CAWTRRGIGELFF. CDR3 nucleotide sequence: TGTGCCTGGACTCGCAGGGGTATTGGGGAGCTGTTTTTT.